This T cell receptor beta chain was identified during a study of cytomegalovirus exposure and HLA in healthy donors. In the study overall: HLA-typed donors were the source of approximately 88 million unique TCRs held in an early data release. Study observations and caveats: Sequencing likely produced, as an artifact, a cluster of highly shared sequence variants.

The CDR3 spans 15 residues. The ends lost 1 base at V and 9 bases at J; junction bases unmatched: 5. In germline, CDR1 is SGHTA, CDR2 FQGNSA. As for this clone: Antigen specificity is unknown.

Both 60 Vbeta primers and 13 Jbeta primers went into the PCR. Here immunoSEQ multiplex PCR was the method, and the copy in TCRdb shows in-frame clones only, minus some. The top ten hold 7% to 8.5% of the sample, which has about 89,000 clones, less than 85% seen once. The V gene is TRBV7-2, the J gene TRBJ1-6, with 8 bases lining up with TRBD1. The sequencing sample was made of PBMCs. This sequence originates from a man in his forties in good health and CMV-seropositive. CDR3: CASSLETGVVSPLHF. In DNA, the CDR3 is TGTGCCAGCAGCTTAGAGACAGGGGTTGTTTCACCCCTCCACTTT.